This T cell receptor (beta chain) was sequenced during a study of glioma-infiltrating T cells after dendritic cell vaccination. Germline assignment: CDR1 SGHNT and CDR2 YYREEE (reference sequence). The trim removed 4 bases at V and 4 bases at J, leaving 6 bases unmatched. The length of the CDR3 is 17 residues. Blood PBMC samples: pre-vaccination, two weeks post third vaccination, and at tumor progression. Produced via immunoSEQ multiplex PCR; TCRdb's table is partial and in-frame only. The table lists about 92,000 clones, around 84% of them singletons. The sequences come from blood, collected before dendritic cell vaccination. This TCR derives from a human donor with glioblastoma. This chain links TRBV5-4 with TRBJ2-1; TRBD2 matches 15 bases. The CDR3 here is CASSQGLAGGPYNEQFF. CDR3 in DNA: TGTGCCAGCAGCCAAGGACTAGCGGGAGGGCCTTACAATGAGCAGTTCTTC.